This TCR beta chain was observed in a study of control samples from healthy donors and cancer patients. Data came from immunoSEQ multiplex PCR; TCRdb stores just in-frame clones and leaves some out. The data contain 20,000 to 25,000 clones, roughly 84% of them singletons. This clone came up a few times. Other DNA sequences in the sample encode the same CDR3. The germline V gene has CDR1 MGHRA and CDR2 YSYEKL. The CDR3 covers 18 residues. With 4 bases removed from V and 2 bases from J, the gap between germline ends came to 20 bases. The material sequenced was PBMCs. This sequence joins TRBV4-1 and TRBJ2-2, with D possibly being TRBD2 (7 bases). This TCR derives from a man between 60 and 75 years old with colorectal cancer. The CDR3 region is CASSPEFGGGANTGELFF. CDR3 nucleotides: TGCGCCAGCAGCCCAGAATTTGGAGGGGGGGCCAACACCGGGGAGCTGTTTTTT.